The 12 T cell receptor beta chains reported below all come from one sample, sequenced in a study of T cell repertoires in cytomegalovirus infection (dated by TCRdb to about 2019). The intended sense of this specimen's treatment or condition label: in vitro stimulation with specific CMV peptide epitopes to enrich CMV-specific T cells. Their cognate antigens are unknown. The instrument was an Illumina HiSeq 1500. TCRdb reworked the public reads: Q25 trimming with fastp, MiXCR clone assembly, productive beta chains retained. A single entry per CDR3 protein holds the most common genes and DNA from its merged rows. The sample table shows around 800,000 distinct CDR3 sequences, and 32% are seen once. The ten largest clonotypes hold roughly 12% of the sample. The sequencing used cultured CD8+ T cells from PBMCs, collected from culture after CMV antigen stimulation. These receptors were taken from a human donor in good health (CMV status not recorded). Some clones in this sample may be carry-over from other donors' samples.

Ten or more counts support this clonotype. The CDR3 coding sequence is TGTGCCAGCAGCTTATCCTTAAACAGGGCCCAACTTGAAGCTTTCTTT. This encodes CASSLSLNRAQLEAFF. This chain joins TRBV7-2 and TRBJ1-1, with a weak D call TRBD1 (6 bases). The V gene's germline CDR1 is SGHTA and CDR2 FQGNSA. Between the trimmed V and J ends, which lost 2 bases and 7 bases, there was a span of 20 bases. This CDR3 comprises 16 residues.

J is TRBJ2-5 and V is TRBV7-8, with D unresolved. The germline V gene has CDR1 SGHVS and CDR2 FQNEAQ. V lost 1 base, J lost 5 bases, and 11 bases lay in between. The CDR3 has 14 amino acids. Here the CDR3 reads CASSLGDSRETQYF. The CDR3 nucleotides read TGTGCCAGCAGCTTAGGTGACTCGAGGGAGACCCAGTACTTC.

The chain has TRBV7-9 and TRBJ2-1; D is undetermined. The CDR3 spans 16 residues. V was shortened by 6 bases and J by 0 bases, with 15 bases between the two germline ends. CDR1 SEHNR and CDR2 FQNEAQ come from the germline V gene (reference sequence). The CDR3 nucleotides read TGTGCCAGCAGAATTCCGGACCGCCTCTCCTACAATGAGCAGTTCTTC. This sequence encodes CASRIPDRLSYNEQFF.

The rearrangement joins TRBV15 to TRBJ2-7; D assignment may be TRBD1 or TRBD2 (5 bases each). V was cut by 0 bases and J by 3 bases, with 9 bases left in between. Per the germline V gene, CDR1 is LNHNV and CDR2 is YYDKDF (reference sequence). CDR3 length: 14 residues. The CDR3 protein is CATSRDRDGYEQYV. CDR3 sequence (DNA): TGTGCCACCAGCAGAGATAGGGACGGCTACGAGCAGTACGTC.

The chain is built from TRBV2 and TRBJ2-7; TRBD1 matches 8 bases. Germline assignment: CDR1 SNHLY and CDR2 FYNNEI. The CDR3 runs 16 residues. Trimming took 7 bases from V and 2 from J; bases not matched to a gene: 13. The CDR3, as DNA: TGTGCCAGCACTCTCCCACCGGGACAGGTGGCCTACGAGCAGTACTTC. It encodes CASTLPPGQVAYEQYF. The variable domain in full, with the rest retrieved from reference TRBV2 and TRBJ2-7, is EPEVTQTPSHQVTQMGQEVILRCVPISNHLYFYWYRQILGQKVEFLVSFYNNEISEKSEIFDDQFSVERPDGSNFTLKIRSTKLEDSAMYFCASTLPPGQVAYEQYFGPGTRLTVT.

There are many counts of this clonotype. The chain uses TRBV7-2 and TRBJ2-7; 8 nucleotides agree with TRBD2. V gave up 4 bases and J gave up 1 base; unmatched junction bases: 6. The germline V gene encodes CDR1 SGHTA and CDR2 FQGNSA. The CDR3 extends over 15 amino acids. CDR3 sequence reads: CASSSSGGPSYEQYF. The CDR3 region has the DNA TGTGCCAGCAGCTCCTCGGGGGGGCCTTCCTACGAGCAGTACTTC.

In the case of this clonotype: This may come from a read error, since a much larger clone is one base off. The chain has TRBV7-2 and TRBJ2-5; the D gene is possibly TRBD2 (5 bases). The CDR3 has 16 residues. CDR1 is SGHTA, CDR2 FQGNSA, per germline. CDR3 region: CACSLLGYGVKETQYF. The CDR3 region has the DNA TGTGCCTGCAGCTTATTAGGGTACGGGGTGAAAGAGACCCAGTACTTC.

This clonotype occurred many times. This chain joins TRBV7-6 and TRBJ1-1; no definite D call. The CDR3 length is 14 residues. Germline assignment: CDR1 SGHVS and CDR2 FNYEAQ. Trimming removed 7 bases at V and 1 base at J, with 13 bases between. This CDR3 reads CASTSRGRNTEAFF. DNA of the CDR3: TGTGCCAGCACTTCTCGAGGAAGGAACACTGAAGCTTTCTTT.

This chain joins TRBV27 and TRBJ2-6; 12 bases agree with TRBD2. Per germline, CDR1 MNHEY and CDR2 SMNVEV (reference sequence). The CDR3 length is 19 residues. V was pared by 5 bases and J by 0 bases, with 8 bases of the junction left unmatched. CDR3 DNA: TGTGCCAGCAGTACCCGACGGGGACTAGCGGGCTCTGGGGCCAACGTCCTGACTTTC. Translation: CASSTRRGLAGSGANVLTF.

The chain employs TRBV6-1 and TRBJ1-3, with a weak D call TRBD1 (6 bases). Trimming stripped 1 base from V and 0 bases from J, with 10 bases between. Germline CDR1 is MNHNS and CDR2 is SASEGT. This CDR3 contains 16 residues. In DNA form, the CDR3 reads TGTGCCAGCAGTGAAGTTACAGGGATCTCTGGAAACACCATATATTTT. It encodes CASSEVTGISGNTIYF.

The table lists this clonotype with a few counts. The CDR3 nucleotides are TGTGCCAGCAGCCTCGACGGGCAAGTTAATTCACCCCTCCACTTT. Amino acid sequence: CASSLDGQVNSPLHF. The rearrangement uses TRBV14 and TRBJ1-6; no definite D call. Trimming shortened V by 4 bases and J by 6 bases, and 13 bases separated the two germline ends. In germline, CDR1 is SGHDN, CDR2 FVKESK. The CDR3 spans 15 residues.

This clonotype was observed a handful of times. The rearrangement links TRBV6-2 or TRBV6-3 to TRBJ2-7; 7 nucleotides align to TRBD1. Germline-derived CDR1 and CDR2 are MNHEY and SVGEGT. Losses at the gene ends were 0 bases for V and 6 bases for J; bases not matched to a gene: 2. The CDR3 is 13 amino acids. The DNA for the CDR3 is TGTGCCAGCAGTTACTCCCCAGGGGGCGAGCAGTACGTC. Translated, it gives CASSYSPGGEQYV.